Listed here is a single TCR beta chain. As handled by the study authors: Reference gene primer amplification gave estimated nucleated cell counts. Only in-frame clones appear in the TCRdb table, and some are missing; sequencing was by immunoSEQ multiplex PCR. The DNA was the basis for D and trimming; V, J and clone size are from that table. In the table there are fewer than 350,000 clones, 75% to 95% of which are singletons. This sample was included in a study of blood T cell repertoires in COVID-19. The CDR3 extends over 16 amino acids. CDR1 and CDR2 from the germline V gene are MGHRA and YSYEKL. The germline V and J ends were trimmed by 1 base and 6 bases, with 16 bases remaining between them. The study assigned cohorts using participant-reported clinical history.

The TCR originated in a man aged 35 to 55 who had been exposed to COVID-19. V and J are TRBV4-1 and TRBJ2-1; D is perhaps TRBD2 (6 bases). The sequencing input was PBMCs or T cells enriched from blood (not recorded which). The CDR3 nucleotides read TGCGCCAGCAGCCAAGTGGAGGGAGGAATAGGCAATGAGCAGTTCTTC. It is translated as CASSQVEGGIGNEQFF.